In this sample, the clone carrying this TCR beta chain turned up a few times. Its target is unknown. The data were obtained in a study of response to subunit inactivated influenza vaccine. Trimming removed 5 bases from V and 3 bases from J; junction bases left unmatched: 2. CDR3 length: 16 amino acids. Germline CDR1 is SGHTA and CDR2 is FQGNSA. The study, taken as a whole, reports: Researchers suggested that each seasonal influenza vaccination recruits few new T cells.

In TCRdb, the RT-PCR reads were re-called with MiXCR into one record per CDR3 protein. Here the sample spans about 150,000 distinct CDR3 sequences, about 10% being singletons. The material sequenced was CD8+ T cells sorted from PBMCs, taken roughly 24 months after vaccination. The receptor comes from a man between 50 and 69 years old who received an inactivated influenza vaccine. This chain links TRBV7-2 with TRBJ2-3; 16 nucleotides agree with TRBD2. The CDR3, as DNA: TGTGCCAGCAGCACGGGACTAGCGGGAGGGACAGATACGCAGTATTTT. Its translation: CASSTGLAGGTDTQYF.